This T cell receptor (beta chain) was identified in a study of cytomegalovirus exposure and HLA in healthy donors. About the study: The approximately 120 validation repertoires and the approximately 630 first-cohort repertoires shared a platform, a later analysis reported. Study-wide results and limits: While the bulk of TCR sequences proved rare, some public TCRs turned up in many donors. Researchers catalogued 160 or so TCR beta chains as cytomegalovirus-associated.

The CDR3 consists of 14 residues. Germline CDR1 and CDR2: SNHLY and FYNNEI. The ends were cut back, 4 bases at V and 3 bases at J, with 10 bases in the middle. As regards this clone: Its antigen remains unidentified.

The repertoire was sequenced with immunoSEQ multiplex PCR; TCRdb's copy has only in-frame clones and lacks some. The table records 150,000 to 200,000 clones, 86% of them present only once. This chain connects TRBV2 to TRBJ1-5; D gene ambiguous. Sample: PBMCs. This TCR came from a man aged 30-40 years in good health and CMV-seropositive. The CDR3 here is CASSGWGANQPQHF. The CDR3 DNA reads TGTGCCAGCAGTGGATGGGGAGCCAATCAGCCCCAGCATTTT.